Listed below are T cell receptor beta chains from one sample, sequenced in a study of T cells in tuberculosis. Some clones are missing from TCRdb's copy, which holds only in-frame ones; the method was immunoSEQ multiplex PCR. The sample includes thousands of clones, around 97% of them seen just once. This sample comprised PBMCs, obtained at tuberculosis diagnosis. The source is an adult with tuberculosis. Both conserved end residues are part of each CDR3. Fields, in order: J gene, V gene, clone size, D gene, CDR3 protein, CDR3 DNA. The D gene is left open where the match is weak. For some rows the clone size is stated as once, few or many, or as a class when expanded; others skip it.

>TRBJ2-6|TRBV2|NA|TRBD2
CASNPYAGVGANVLTF
TGTGCCAGCAACCCATATGCGGGGGTCGGGGCCAACGTCCTGACTTTC
>TRBJ1-1|TRBV2|NA|NA
CASRFGGRTEAFF
TGTGCCAGCAGATTCGGAGGTCGGACTGAAGCTTTCTTT
>TRBJ1-1|TRBV5-1|NA|NA
CASSLRQERTEAFF
TGCGCCAGCAGCCTCCGACAGGAGCGAACTGAAGCTTTCTTT
>TRBJ2-2|TRBV11-2|NA|TRBD2
CASSLLGGSRTGELFF
TGTGCCAGCAGCTTACTAGGCGGGAGTAGGACCGGGGAGCTGTTTTTT
>TRBJ2-7|TRBV19|NA|TRBD1
CASRDRGLGEQYF
TGTGCCAGTAGGGACAGGGGGTTGGGCGAGCAGTACTTC
>TRBJ2-7|TRBV30|NA|NA
CAWMAPTGAYEQYF
TGTGCCTGGATGGCCCCGACAGGCGCCTACGAGCAGTACTTC
>TRBJ2-2|TRBV6-1|NA|NA
CASSEKNFLGGRHTGELFF
TGTGCCAGCAGTGAAAAGAACTTTTTGGGGGGGCGGCACACCGGGGAGCTGTTTTTT
>TRBJ1-2|TRBV4-1|NA|NA
CASSQDSFNYGYTF
TGCGCCAGCAGCCAAGACAGTTTTAACTATGGCTACACCTTC
>TRBJ1-1|TRBV9|NA|NA
CASSVAGDTEAFF
TGTGCCAGCAGCGTAGCAGGGGACACTGAAGCTTTCTTT
>TRBJ2-7|TRBV27|NA|NA
CASSLSAGDYEQYF
TGTGCCAGCAGTTTATCGGCCGGGGACTACGAGCAGTACTTC
>TRBJ1-2|TRBV6-1|NA|NA
CASSEGGQDGYGYTF
TGTGCCAGCAGTGAAGGCGGGCAGGATGGCTATGGCTACACCTTC
>TRBJ2-1|TRBV6-5|NA|TRBD2
CASSYWRETGNEQFF
TGTGCCAGCAGTTACTGGCGGGAGACGGGAAATGAGCAGTTCTTC
>TRBJ2-5|TRBV5-1|NA|TRBD2
CASSLNRLAGAQETQYF
TGCGCCAGCAGCTTAAACCGACTAGCGGGCGCGCAAGAGACCCAGTACTTC
>TRBJ1-2|TRBV2|NA|TRBD1
CASSGVRGRDYGYTF
TGTGCCAGCAGTGGAGTCAGGGGGCGCGACTATGGCTACACCTTC
>TRBJ2-4|TRBV2|NA|NA
CAGKPDRAKNIQYF
TGTGCCGGCAAACCTGACAGGGCCAAAAACATTCAGTACTTC
>TRBJ1-1|TRBV2|NA|TRBD1
CASAFTGGETEAFF
TGTGCCAGCGCATTCACAGGGGGTGAAACTGAAGCTTTCTTT
>TRBJ2-7|TRBV6-1|once|TRBD2
CASTPGEGWYDEQYF
TGTGCCAGCACCCCCGGGGAGGGTTGGTACGACGAGCAGTACTTC
>TRBJ1-2|TRBV5-1|NA|NA
CASSLPTDGYTF
TGCGCCAGCAGCTTACCGACAGATGGCTACACCTTC
>TRBJ2-7|TRBV18|once|NA
CASSPDGTISSYEQYF
TGTGCCAGCTCACCAGATGGGACAATCAGCTCCTACGAGCAGTACTTC
>TRBJ2-2|TRBV5-4|NA|TRBD1
CASREGQAANTGELFF
TGTGCCAGCAGGGAGGGACAGGCGGCGAACACCGGGGAGCTGTTTTTT
>TRBJ1-1|TRBV4-1|NA|NA
CASSLQGQAEAFF
TGCGCCAGCAGCCTGCAGGGTCAGGCTGAAGCTTTCTTT
>TRBJ2-5|TRBV29-1|NA|NA
CSVRGSGETQYF
TGCAGCGTTAGGGGATCTGGGGAGACCCAGTACTTC
>TRBJ2-1|TRBV10-2|NA|TRBD2
CASSEQTSGRNNEQFF
TGCGCCAGCAGTGAACAAACTAGCGGGCGGAACAATGAGCAGTTCTTC
>TRBJ1-6|TRBV7-8|NA|NA
CASSLASWQSPLHF
TGTGCCAGCAGCTTAGCGTCCTGGCAGTCACCCCTCCACTTT
>TRBJ1-3|TRBV6-1|NA|NA
CASSANRNTIYF
TGTGCCAGCAGTGCAAATCGAAACACCATATATTTT
>TRBJ2-5|TRBV7-2|NA|TRBD1
CASSFTGGETQYF
TGTGCCAGCAGCTTTACAGGGGGAGAGACCCAGTACTTC
>TRBJ2-7|TRBV6-6|NA|NA
CASSYSARPEQYF
TGTGCCAGCAGTTACTCGGCACGCCCCGAGCAGTACTTC
>TRBJ2-7|TRBV5-1|NA|NA
CASSLLGGSYEQYF
TGCGCCAGCAGCTTGCTCGGGGGCTCCTACGAGCAGTACTTC
>TRBJ1-4|TRBV6-5|NA|NA
CASRSRGMNEKLFF
TGTGCCAGCAGATCCCGGGGAATGAATGAAAAACTGTTTTTT
>TRBJ2-4|TRBV25-1|NA|NA
CASSETGAKNIQYF
TGTGCCAGCAGTGAGACGGGAGCCAAAAACATTCAGTACTTC
>TRBJ1-4|TRBV7-9|NA|NA
CASSIASGGEKLFF
TGTGCCAGCAGCATCGCTTCAGGAGGTGAAAAACTGTTTTTT
>TRBJ2-1|TRBV5-1|NA|TRBD2
CASRPGLAGGLLVF
TGCGCCAGCAGGCCGGGACTAGCGGGAGGGCTGTTGGTCTTC
>TRBJ2-3|TRBV6-1|NA|NA
CASRTGFRTDTQYF
TGTGCCAGCAGGACAGGTTTTCGCACAGATACGCAGTATTTT
>TRBJ2-7|TRBV2|NA|NA
CASSPPIRFTGNYEQYF
TGTGCCAGCAGCCCCCCCATCAGATTCACAGGGAACTACGAGCAGTACTTC
>TRBJ1-2|TRBV6-6|once|NA
CASSYLGTRHYGYTF
TGTGCCAGCAGTTACCTGGGGACTCGCCACTATGGCTACACCTTC
>TRBJ2-3|TRBV11-2|NA|TRBD2
CASSLASGGTDTQYF
TGTGCCAGCAGCTTAGCTAGCGGGGGCACAGATACGCAGTATTTT
>TRBJ2-1|TRBV7-2|NA|TRBD2
CASSPQRGDNEQFF
TGTGCCAGCAGCCCTCAACGGGGGGATAATGAGCAGTTCTTC